This T cell receptor beta chain is drawn from a study of blood T cell repertoires in COVID-19. With V trimmed by 4 bases and J by 6 bases, 4 bases remained unmatched. Germline CDR1 KGHSH, CDR2 LQKENI. The length of the CDR3 is 15 residues. Method: immunoSEQ multiplex PCR; TCRdb's copy keeps in-frame clones and lacks some. The sample has 220,000 or so clones, around 88% seen once. The chain employs TRBV18 and TRBJ2-1; the match to TRBD1 covers 12 bases. The sample taken for sequencing was PBMCs or T cells enriched from blood (not recorded which). The TCR sequence derives from a woman aged 50 to 65 with acute COVID-19. The DNA of the CDR3 is TGTGCCAGCTCACAACCGGGACAGGGGGCCAATGAGCAGTTCTTC. Translating gives CASSQPGQGANEQFF.